A single T cell receptor (beta chain) is shown here with its context. This clone showed up just once. Its antigen is currently not known. Per-base quality was not reported, and no clone a single base away is much larger than it. The donors were healthy, HIV-negative adults with no recently reported acute infections or vaccinations. Every donor was a Caucasian adult living in Nashville, Tennessee, USA. Magnetic negative selection was used to enrich CD4+ T cells, after which naive cells were positively selected on CD45RA and the negative fraction became the memory subset. After blood collection by leukapheresis, PBMCs were isolated using Ficoll-Histopaque density gradient centrifugation and then cryopreserved in the vapor phase of liquid nitrogen. Analytical flow cytometry was used to check the purity and quantity of each magnetically sorted T cell population. From each sorted fraction, genomic DNA was isolated and quantified by UV absorbance on a Nanodrop 2000c.

The data belong to a study of shared clonotypes between healthy human individuals (dated by TCRdb to 2018 to 2020). Background on the whole study: A couple of women and a few men aged 18 to 49 years were included in the cohort. For each donor, CD4 naive and CD4 memory were each run on three plates, CD8 naive on two plates, and CD8 memory on one plate. Blood TCR repertoires of about five healthy adults were deeply sequenced to estimate repertoire size and the extent of clonotype sharing between individuals. Libraries were prepared and TCR repertoires were sequenced by different laboratories using diverse techniques, in order to increase sequencing depth and limit assay-specific biases. Leukapheresis yielded between about 0.9 and 9 billion PBMCs per donor. Overall study outcomes, separate from this receptor: Naive subsets generally had larger estimated clonotype richness than memory subsets. Because the study included a small number of donors, the genetic and exposure-history diversity represented was limited. About 5% of naive CD4, around 3.5% of naive CD8, roughly 2.4% of memory CD4, and more than 0.35% of memory CD8 clonotypes were shared across a few donors. Pairwise subsampling led to the expectation that sequencing depth would affect the degree of clonotype sharing among donors. Higher generation probabilities were observed for clonotypes shared by all four sorted-subset donors than for non-shared clonotypes. Incomplete sequencing was indicated by rarefaction of sorted-subset datasets, despite the large sequencing depth. Sampling was restricted to blood, and TCR repertoires in tissue are likely to differ from TCR repertoires in blood.

From its cysteine to its phenylalanine, the CDR3 spans 16 amino acids. The read is trimmed to its CDR3 DNA, 48 bases read in frame from base 1. Sequences MDHEN (CDR1) and SYDVKM (CDR2) are obtained from the germline V gene. Between the V and J ends, shortened by 10 bases and 0 bases respectively, the junction contains 18 bases. Using the deep immunoSEQ assay, TCR CDR3 regions were amplified from genomic DNA by multiplex PCR. Extracted genomic DNA from each cell subset was spread evenly across all wells of several immunoSEQ 96-well plates, with each plate serving as a replicate. For sorted subsets, around 0.2 ug of genomic DNA, equivalent to about 30,000 T cell genomes, went into each replicate PCR. Purified libraries were measured with a Qubit 3.0 fluorometer, size-checked on a Bioanalyzer 2100, and measured again with the KAPA Library Quantification kit. A separate single-read 150-cycle Illumina NextSeq 550 flow cell was used to sequence each immunoSEQ 96-well plate. In the source study's methods: The immunoSEQ output contained only junctional sequences without quality scores, so filtering could not match that applied to full-length reads. To assign V/J genes and CDR3, sequences were annotated using PyIR, a Python wrapper for IgBLAST v1.9, with IMGT germline references. Any read was removed if the V/J assignment was weak (E-value above 1e-6), the CDR3 was missing, or the read contained stop codons, out-of-frame junctions, or ambiguous translated residues. V3J clonotypes were defined as sequences sharing an identical inferred V gene, J gene, and CDR3 amino acid sequence. Percentage overlap between repertoires was calculated by dividing the number of shared unique clonotypes by the size of the smaller repertoire. Three approaches were used to assess repertoire richness: RTK rarefaction, the Chao1 estimator, and Recon v2.1 estimates of unobserved clonotypes. For all TCRbeta clonotypes obtained by the gDNA method from four donors, generation probabilities were computed with OLGA. The immuneACCESS repertoire file appears here via TCRdb, limited to in-frame rearrangements. These files lack a portion of the clones; in checked studies, under half of the deficit traces to unresolved V genes, and the cause of the others is not known. D and trimming come from the DNA, and the V and J calls and clone size come from that table. In this sample the table shows 2 million or so clones, 85% to 95% of which occur a single time. 0.13% of the sample comes from the top ten.

The receptor chain draws on TRBV28 and TRBJ2-2, and the D gene may be TRBD2, 5 bases matching. The receptor's source is a man younger than 30 in good health. The source material was naive CD4+ T cells sorted from blood. The cell subset or site label on this specimen signifies: CD45RA+ positively selected. The encoded CDR3 is CATEGLTFANTGELFF. The sequenced DNA: TGTGCCACCGAAGGACTGACGTTCGCGAACACCGGGGAGCTGTTTTTT.